Presented here are 18 T cell receptor beta chains from one specimen sequenced in a study of T cell clonotyping in hematopoietic cell transplantation (dated by TCRdb to the early 2020s). The library relied on the immunoSEQ multiplex PCR assay. The table was pulled from immuneACCESS by TCRdb, which kept in-frame rearrangements only. Such tables lose some clones; where checked, under half of the loss comes from unresolved V genes, and the rest has no known cause. The sample includes around 4,900 clones, with about 96% observed a single time. In total, the top ten clones hold approximately 2.6% of the sample. The time point label, read with the paper, signifies: 100 days after allo-HCT. The source material was PBMCs, sampled 100 days after allogeneic stem cell transplant. These receptors were obtained from a male patient between 35 and 55 years old who had an allogeneic stem cell transplant from a related donor, so the T cells may come from the graft donor. Some clones in this sample may be carry-over from other donors' samples.

In this sample, this clone turned up once. The V gene is TRBV7-8, the J gene TRBJ2-7; TRBD2 might be the D (5 bases). Germline V gene data show CDR1 as SGHVS and CDR2 as FQNEAQ. This CDR3 comprises 15 residues. V gave up 1 base and J gave up 3 bases, with 13 bases separating them. The CDR3 coding sequence is TGTGCCAGCAGCTTAGTCTCCCGGGCGGGCTACGAGCAGTACTTC. It encodes CASSLVSRAGYEQYF.

The rearrangement links TRBV5-1 to TRBJ2-2; 12 bases match TRBD2. Germline CDR1 reads SGHRS; CDR2 reads YFSETQ. Trimming removed 4 bases from V and 0 bases from J; junction bases left unmatched: 4. The length of the CDR3 is 17 residues. CDR3 sequence reads: CASSTTSGGPNTGELFF. CDR3 in DNA: TGCGCCAGCAGCACGACTAGCGGGGGACCGAACACCGGGGAGCTGTTTTTT.

This clone came up a few times. The chain employs TRBV2 and TRBJ2-2, with D uncertain. The V and J ends lost 4 bases and 5 bases respectively, with 2 bases between them. Germline-derived CDR1 and CDR2 are SNHLY and FYNNEI. The CDR3 has 11 amino acids. The CDR3 is CASSVTGELFF. The CDR3 DNA reads TGTGCCAGCAGTGTGACCGGGGAGCTGTTTTTT.

The V call is TRBV5-8, the J call TRBJ2-3, with no clear D. Germline assignment: CDR1 SGHTS and CDR2 YDEGEE. CDR3 length equals 14 residues. Trimming took 4 bases from V and 2 from J, leaving 11 bases between them. The CDR3 loop is CASSISTYTDTQYF. The CDR3 DNA follows: TGTGCCAGCAGCATATCGACCTACACAGATACGCAGTATTTT.

CDR3 amino acids: CASSLNRQPNYGYTF. For the CDR3, the DNA is TGTGCCAGCAGCTTGAACCGACAGCCGAACTATGGCTACACCTTC. The rearrangement uses TRBV7-2 and TRBJ1-2, with a weak D call TRBD1 (5 bases). V lost 3 bases to trimming and J lost 2 bases, with 13 bases between them. This CDR3 has 15 amino acids. From germline, CDR1 is SGHTA and CDR2 FQGNSA. The whole variable domain, filled in from reference TRBV7-2 and TRBJ1-2, reads GAGVSQSPSNKVTEKGKDVELRCDPISGHTALYWYRQSLGQGLEFLIYFQGNSAPDKSGLPSDRFSAERTGGSVSTLTIQRTQQEDSAVYLCASSLNRQPNYGYTFGSGTRLTVV.

V and J are TRBV5-4 and TRBJ2-7; TRBD2 agrees at 7 bases. The length of the CDR3 is 14 residues. Germline V gives CDR1 SGHNT, CDR2 YYREEE (reference sequence). Trimming took 0 bases from V and 4 from J; bases not matched to a gene: 4. CDR3 residues: CASSLGPGGYEQYF. Here the CDR3 DNA reads TGTGCCAGCAGCTTGGGCCCGGGAGGTTACGAGCAGTACTTC. Filled out from reference TRBV5-4 and TRBJ2-7, the complete variable domain reads ETGVTQSPTHLIKTRGQQVTLRCSSQSGHNTVSWYQQALGQGPQFIFQYYREEENGRGNFPPRFSGLQFPNYSSELNVNALELDDSALYLCASSLGPGGYEQYFGPGTRLTVT.

The J gene is TRBJ2-7, the V gene TRBV28; D possibly uses TRBD1 or TRBD2 (5 bases each). Trimming removed 4 bases at V and 0 bases at J, with 19 bases between. CDR1 and CDR2 from the germline V gene are MDHEN and SYDVKM. The CDR3 runs to 17 residues. CDR3 residues: CASSSPFGGGISYEQYF. In nucleotides, the CDR3 is TGTGCCAGCAGTTCCCCCTTTGGGGGTGGGATCTCCTACGAGCAGTACTTC.

The CDR3 loop reads CASSPPGGPITQYF. The CDR3 nucleotides read TGCGCCAGCAGCCCCCCCGGTGGACCGATAACCCAGTACTTC. This chain links TRBV5-1 with TRBJ2-5; D not certain. Trimming left V 4 bases short and J 8 bases short, with 18 bases between. The germline V gene has CDR1 SGHRS and CDR2 YFSETQ. This CDR3 has 14 residues.

The chain recombines TRBV20-1 with TRBJ2-3; no clear D gene. Germline-derived CDR1 and CDR2 are DFQATT and SNEGSKA (reference sequence). The CDR3 loop spans 11 amino acids. The ends were cut back, 6 bases at V and 6 bases at J, with 10 bases in the middle. The CDR3 loop is CSAGTVDTQYF. The DNA for the CDR3 is TGCAGTGCGGGCACGGTTGATACGCAGTATTTT.

In nucleotides, the CDR3 is TGCGCCAGCAGCTTGGAGGGACAGGGGGCGGTCTATGGCTACACCTTC. This translates into CASSLEGQGAVYGYTF. This sequence joins TRBV5-1 and TRBJ1-2, with 12 bases aligning to TRBD1. The V and J ends lost 0 bases and 4 bases, in that order; junction bases with no gene match: 4. CDR1 is SGHRS, CDR2 YFSETQ, per germline. The CDR3 has 16 residues. The full variable domain, completed using reference TRBV5-1 and TRBJ1-2, is KAGVTQTPRYLIKTRGQQVTLSCSPISGHRSVSWYQQTPGQGLQFLFEYFSETQRNKGNFPGRFSGRQFSNSRSEMNVSTLELGDSALYLCASSLEGQGAVYGYTFGSGTRLTVV.

The chain has TRBV27 and TRBJ1-3, with no clear D. V gave up 6 bases and J gave up 0 bases, with 15 bases separating them. The length of the CDR3 is 16 residues. From germline, CDR1 is MNHEY and CDR2 SMNVEV (reference sequence). CDR3 coding DNA: TGTGCCAGCAGCGGAGACGGCTACTCCTCTGGAAACACCATATATTTT. This gives the protein CASSGDGYSSGNTIYF.

This chain links TRBV6-5 with TRBJ2-1; D ambiguous. This CDR3 is 10 amino acids long. The V end lost 11 bases, the J end lost 10 bases, and 12 bases lay between the germline ends. CDR1 is MNHEY and CDR2 is SVGAGI in the germline V gene. CDR3 sequence: CARQVGEQFF. Here the CDR3 DNA reads TGTGCCCGCCAGGTGGGGGAGCAGTTCTTC.

V is TRBV28 and J is TRBJ2-7; unclear D gene. The CDR3 sequence is 14 residues long. The germline V gene has CDR1 MDHEN and CDR2 SYDVKM. The V end lost 2 bases, the J end lost 7 bases, and 15 bases lay between the germline ends. CDR3 DNA sequence: TGTGCCAGCAGTTTAGTTCCGACTCACAGAGAGCAGTACTTC. Its protein product is CASSLVPTHREQYF.

The chain is built from TRBV5-6 and TRBJ1-5; D is uncertain. The CDR3 has 15 amino acids. Germline CDR1 and CDR2: SGHDT and YYEEEE. V lost 4 bases and J lost 6, with 17 bases in between. The chain's CDR3 is CASSKGPFGGQPQHF. The CDR3 DNA reads TGTGCCAGCAGCAAGGGCCCCTTTGGTGGTCAGCCCCAGCATTTT.

J is TRBJ1-1 and V is TRBV2; D is unresolved. V was pared by 5 bases and J by 5 bases, with 9 bases between. The V gene's germline CDR1 is SNHLY and CDR2 FYNNEI. The CDR3 is made up of 12 amino acids. The CDR3 sequence is CASSPDFTEAFF. In DNA, the CDR3 is TGTGCCAGCAGTCCAGATTTTACTGAAGCTTTCTTT.

This clone has only one observation. The rearrangement links TRBV19 to TRBJ1-1; D is possibly TRBD1 (5 bases). Germline V gene sequence: CDR1 LNHDA, CDR2 SQIVND (reference sequence). CDR3 length: 13 residues. V lost 5 bases to trimming and J lost 5 bases, with 12 bases between them. DNA of the CDR3: TGTGCCAGTAGTTCAGGGCTGGGTACTGAAGCTTTCTTT. Protein: CASSSGLGTEAFF.

The chain uses TRBV4-1 and TRBJ1-2; D call uncertain. CDR3 length equals 14 residues. The V end was cut by 1 base, the J end by 5 bases, with 11 bases between. The germline V gene has CDR1 MGHRA and CDR2 YSYEKL. The CDR3 sequence: CASSQVSLNYGYTF. The DNA of the CDR3 is TGCGCCAGCAGCCAAGTATCGCTTAATTATGGCTACACCTTC.

This chain connects TRBV5-1 to TRBJ1-3, with 9 bases aligning to TRBD1. The CDR3 contains 14 residues. The V gene's germline CDR1 is SGHRS and CDR2 YFSETQ. J lost 4 bases, V lost 4 bases, and 3 bases had no gene match. CDR3 in amino acids: CASSTGTGGNTIYF. The CDR3, as DNA: TGCGCCAGCAGCACCGGGACAGGGGGAAACACCATATATTTT.